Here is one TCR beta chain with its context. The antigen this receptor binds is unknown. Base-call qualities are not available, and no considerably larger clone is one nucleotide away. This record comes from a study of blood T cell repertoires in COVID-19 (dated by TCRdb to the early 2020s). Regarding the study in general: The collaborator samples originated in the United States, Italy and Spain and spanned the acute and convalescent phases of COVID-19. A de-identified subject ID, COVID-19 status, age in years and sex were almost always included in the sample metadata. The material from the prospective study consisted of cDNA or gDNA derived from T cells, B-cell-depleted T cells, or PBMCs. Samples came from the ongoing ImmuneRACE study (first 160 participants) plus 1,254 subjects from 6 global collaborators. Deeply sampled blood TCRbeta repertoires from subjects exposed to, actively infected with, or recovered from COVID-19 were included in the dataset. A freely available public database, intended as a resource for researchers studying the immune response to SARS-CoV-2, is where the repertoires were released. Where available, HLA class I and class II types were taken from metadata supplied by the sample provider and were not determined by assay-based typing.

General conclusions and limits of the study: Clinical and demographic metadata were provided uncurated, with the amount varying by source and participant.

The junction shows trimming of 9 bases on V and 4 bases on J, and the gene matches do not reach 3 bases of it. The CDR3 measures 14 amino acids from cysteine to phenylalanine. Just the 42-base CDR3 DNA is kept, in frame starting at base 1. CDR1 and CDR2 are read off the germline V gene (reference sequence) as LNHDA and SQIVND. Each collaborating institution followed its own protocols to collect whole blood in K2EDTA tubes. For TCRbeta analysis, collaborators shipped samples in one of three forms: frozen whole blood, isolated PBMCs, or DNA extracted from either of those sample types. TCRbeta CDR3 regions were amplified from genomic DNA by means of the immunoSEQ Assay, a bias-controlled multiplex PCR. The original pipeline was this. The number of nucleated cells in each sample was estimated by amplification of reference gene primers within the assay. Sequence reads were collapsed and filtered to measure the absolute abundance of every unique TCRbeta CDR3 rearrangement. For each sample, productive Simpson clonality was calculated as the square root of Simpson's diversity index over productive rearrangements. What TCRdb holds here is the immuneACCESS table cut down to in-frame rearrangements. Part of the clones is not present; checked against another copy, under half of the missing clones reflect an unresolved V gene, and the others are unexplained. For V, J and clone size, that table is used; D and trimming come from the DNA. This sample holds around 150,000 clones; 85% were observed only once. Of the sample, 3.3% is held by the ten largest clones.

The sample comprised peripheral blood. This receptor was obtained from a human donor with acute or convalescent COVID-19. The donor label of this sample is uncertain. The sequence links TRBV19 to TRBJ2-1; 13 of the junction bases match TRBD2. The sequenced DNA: TGTGCCAGCAGACTAGCGGGGGGATACAATGAGCAGTTCTTC. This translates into CASRLAGGYNEQFF.